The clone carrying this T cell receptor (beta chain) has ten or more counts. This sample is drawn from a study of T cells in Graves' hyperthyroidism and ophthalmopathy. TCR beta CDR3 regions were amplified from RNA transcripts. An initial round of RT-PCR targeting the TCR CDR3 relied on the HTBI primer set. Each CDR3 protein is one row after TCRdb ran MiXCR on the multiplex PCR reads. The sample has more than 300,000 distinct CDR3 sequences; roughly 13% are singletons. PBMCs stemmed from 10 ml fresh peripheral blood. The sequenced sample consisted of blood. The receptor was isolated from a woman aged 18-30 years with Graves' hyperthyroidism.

The CDR3 sequence is CASSLFRGGHNEQFF. The DNA for the CDR3 is TGTGCCAGCAGCTTATTCAGGGGGGGGCACAATGAGCAGTTCTTC. The V call is TRBV11-2, the J call TRBJ2-1; tentatively, D is TRBD1 or TRBD2 (7 bases each). V lost 2 bases and J lost 5, with 13 bases in between. The CDR3 is 15 amino acids. Germline lookup yields CDR1 SGHAT and CDR2 FQNNGV.